The 20 T cell receptor beta chains below were found in one sample sequenced in a study of T cell responses to AZD1222 COVID-19 vaccine. Measured with immunoSEQ multiplex PCR; TCRdb has only the in-frame clones, and not every one. The sample contains 120,000 or so clones, roughly nine tenths of which appear only once. The source was peripheral blood, collected on day 0 of AZD1222 vaccination. These receptor sequences come from an adult in good health.

This chain links TRBV12-5 with TRBJ2-7; 9 bases line up with TRBD1. Per the germline V gene, CDR1 is LGHNT and CDR2 is FRNRAP. CDR3 length: 16 amino acids. Trimming took 5 bases from V and 1 from J; bases not matched to a gene: 9. CDR3 sequence reads: CASGERPGQGSYEQYF. The CDR3 coding sequence is TGTGCTAGTGGTGAGAGACCGGGACAGGGATCCTACGAGCAGTACTTC.

This chain uses TRBV5-5 with TRBJ2-7, with 7 bases that match TRBD1. V was clipped by 1 base and J by 1 base; unmatched bases: 8. CDR1 is SGHKS and CDR2 is YYEKEE in the germline V gene (reference sequence). The CDR3 totals 16 residues. CDR3 in amino acids: CASSLRPGTESYEQYF. The CDR3 nucleotides are TGTGCCAGCAGCTTGCGGCCTGGGACAGAGTCCTACGAGCAGTACTTC.

The chain's CDR3 is CASSPPGFTEAFF. CDR3 coding DNA: TGTGCCAGCTCACCACCAGGATTCACTGAAGCTTTCTTT. The rearrangement joins TRBV18 to TRBJ1-1; D is unclear. CDR3 size: 13 residues. From germline, CDR1 is KGHSH and CDR2 LQKENI. V was trimmed by 0 bases and J by 4 bases, leaving 6 bases between them.

This rearrangement joins TRBV4-1 to TRBJ1-4; tentative D call: TRBD1 (5 bases). CDR1 is MGHRA and CDR2 is YSYEKL in the germline V gene. V lost 0 bases, J lost 7 bases, and 12 bases lay in between. This CDR3 region has 15 residues. The CDR3 bases are TGCGCCAGCAGCCAAGAGGATGTGGGGGGTGAAAAACTGTTTTTT. As protein: CASSQEDVGGEKLFF.

This chain connects TRBV7-9 to TRBJ2-5; D is ambiguous. The CDR3 is 13 amino acids. CDR1 is SEHNR and CDR2 is FQNEAQ in the germline V gene (reference sequence). With 5 bases removed from V and 4 bases from J, the gap between germline ends came to 11 bases. The CDR3 spells CASSLKGGETQYF. The CDR3 DNA is TGTGCCAGCAGCCTTAAGGGTGGAGAGACCCAGTACTTC.

The gene calls are TRBV2 and TRBJ2-7; tentative D call: TRBD1 (6 bases). V lost 9 bases to trimming and J lost 0 bases, with 12 bases between them. The CDR3 has 13 residues. Germline CDR1 SNHLY, CDR2 FYNNEI. The CDR3 nucleotides read TGTGCCAGGCGAAAGGACAGCTCCTACGAGCAGTACTTC. Translated: CARRKDSSYEQYF.

This chain joins TRBV4-3 and TRBJ2-2; D unclear. Germline assignment: CDR1 LGHNA and CDR2 YSLEER. With 4 bases removed from V and 0 bases from J, the gap between germline ends came to 6 bases. The CDR3 is 14 amino acids. CDR3 DNA: TGCGCCAGCAGCCGAGCAGCGAACACCGGGGAGCTGTTTTTT. Translation gives CASSRAANTGELFF.

The chain employs TRBV20-1 and TRBJ2-5; D is undetermined. Germline lookup yields CDR1 DFQATT and CDR2 SNEGSKA (reference sequence). The V and J ends lost 3 bases and 2 bases respectively, with 7 bases between them. CDR3 length equals 12 residues. This CDR3 is CSASLGQETQYF. The CDR3 region has the DNA TGCAGTGCTAGTTTGGGTCAAGAGACCCAGTACTTC.

The chain combines TRBV21-1 with TRBJ2-7; the table's D call of TRBD2 was not tested on the DNA. TRBV21-1 is flagged as a pseudogene. The CDR3 covers 12 residues. This CDR3 reads CASSSRGHEQYF. The CDR3 DNA sequence: TGTGCCAGCAGCAGCAGAGGCCACGAGCAGTACTTC.

V is TRBV27 and J is TRBJ2-7; D is unclear. Per germline, CDR1 MNHEY and CDR2 SMNVEV (reference sequence). The V end was cut by 0 bases, the J end by 4 bases, with 7 bases between. This CDR3 region has 13 residues. CDR3 nucleotides: TGTGCCAGCAGTTTATCGGTAAATTACGAGCAGTACTTC. Translated, it gives CASSLSVNYEQYF.

The V gene is TRBV11-3, the J gene TRBJ2-1, with 13 bases identical to TRBD2. V shed 6 bases, J shed 9 bases, and the junction held 8 bases outside the gene matches. Germline V gives CDR1 SGHNT, CDR2 YENEEA. The CDR3 consists of 15 residues. The CDR3: CASSLPGLAGSEQFF. CDR3 nucleotides: TGTGCCAGCAGTCTACCGGGACTAGCGGGGAGTGAGCAGTTCTTC.

The V gene is TRBV11-2, the J gene TRBJ1-4; D is possibly TRBD1 (6 bases). Per the germline V gene, CDR1 is SGHAT and CDR2 is FQNNGV. The germline V and J ends were trimmed by 5 bases and 7 bases, with 17 bases remaining between them. This CDR3 region has 15 residues. CDR3 in DNA: TGTGCCAGCAGCCTGACTTGGACAGAAGCTGAAAAACTGTTTTTT. It yields the protein CASSLTWTEAEKLFF.

The genes are TRBV5-1 and TRBJ2-7; perhaps TRBD1 as D (5 bases). V shed 0 bases and J shed 7 bases, with 14 bases lying between them. This CDR3 spans 14 amino acids. CDR1 is SGHRS and CDR2 is YFSETQ in the germline V gene. CDR3 DNA sequence: TGCGCCAGCAGCTTGGCCCAGGGTAGGGATGAGCAGTACTTC. It encodes CASSLAQGRDEQYF.

The chain joins TRBV6-5 to TRBJ1-1; 7 bases are a match to TRBD1. Trimming at V came to 7 bases and at J to 0 bases, leaving 5 bases not matched to a gene. CDR1 and CDR2 (germline): MNHEY, SVGAGI. The CDR3 is made up of 14 amino acids. The CDR3 nucleotides are TGTGCCAGCATTACTCAGGGGGTGAACACTGAAGCTTTCTTT. Translation: CASITQGVNTEAFF.

J is TRBJ2-4 and V is TRBV10-2; TRBD1 matches at 10 bases. Germline-derived CDR1 and CDR2 are WSHSY and SAAADI. Trimming at V came to 6 bases and at J to 5 bases, leaving 4 bases not matched to a gene. The CDR3 consists of 14 residues. The CDR3 sequence is CASRDRGAENIQYF. The DNA of the CDR3 is TGCGCCAGCAGGGACAGGGGGGCTGAAAACATTCAGTACTTC.

This clone was seen a few times. This sequence joins TRBV5-8 and TRBJ1-5; D gene uncertain. Germline V gene data show CDR1 as SGHTS and CDR2 as YDEGEE. The CDR3 runs 14 residues. The V end lost 2 bases, the J end lost 2 bases, and 8 bases lay between the germline ends. CDR3: CASSFSAGNQPQHF. The CDR3 region has the DNA TGTGCCAGCAGCTTTTCAGCAGGCAATCAGCCCCAGCATTTT.

The gene calls are TRBV6-5 and TRBJ2-1, with 10 bases identical to TRBD1. CDR1 and CDR2 (germline): MNHEY, SVGAGI. The length of the CDR3 is 14 residues. The V segment lost 7 bases and the J segment 5 bases; nucleotides outside the gene matches: 5. The CDR3: CASTRDRGNNEQFF. CDR3 sequence (DNA): TGTGCCAGCACCCGGGACAGGGGCAACAATGAGCAGTTCTTC.

This rearrangement joins TRBV7-9 to TRBJ2-3; the D gene is possibly TRBD1 (6 bases). The CDR3 contains 15 residues. Trimming took 5 bases from V and 2 from J, leaving 14 bases between them. Germline V gene data show CDR1 as SEHNR and CDR2 as FQNEAQ (reference sequence). CDR3 sequence reads: CASSQTQGPTDTQYF. CDR3 sequence (DNA): TGTGCCAGCAGCCAGACACAGGGACCCACAGATACGCAGTATTTT.

This CDR3 reads CASSSSGSTDTQYF. CDR3 coding DNA: TGTGCCAGCAGCTCCAGCGGGAGCACAGATACGCAGTATTTT. The gene calls are TRBV5-5 and TRBJ2-3, with TRBD2 as a possible D gene (6 bases). V lost 3 bases and J lost 0, with 8 bases in between. The CDR3 has 14 amino acids. Germline values: CDR1 SGHKS, CDR2 YYEKEE (reference sequence).

The chain carries TRBV5-4 and TRBJ2-2; 12 bases fit TRBD2. The ends lost 3 bases at V and 7 bases at J; junction bases unmatched: 7. Germline CDR1 SGHNT, CDR2 YYREEE (reference sequence). This CDR3 region has 16 residues. This chain's CDR3 is CASSSLAGGPGGELFF. CDR3 nucleotides: TGTGCCAGCAGCTCTCTAGCGGGAGGGCCGGGCGGGGAGCTGTTTTTT.